This TCR beta chain came from a study of chemoradiotherapy in HPV16-positive cancers. Whole-study findings and limits: Only two HPV16-positive patients supplied the functional HPV-specificity definition. Candidate HPV-specific clones and E7-related TCR motifs grew in tumor during treatment.

Data came from immunoSEQ multiplex PCR; TCRdb stores just in-frame clones and leaves some out. The table records fewer than 3,500 clones, more than 80% of them present only once. To note about this clone: Its antigen is currently unknown.

Repeated repertoire sampling spanned the course of chemoradiotherapy. V lost 7 bases to trimming and J lost 3 bases, with 17 bases between them. Germline V gene data show CDR1 as LNHDA and CDR2 as SQIVND (reference sequence). This CDR3 spans 15 amino acids. The receptor was derived from a human donor with HPV-associated anogenital cancer. The V and J genes are TRBV19 and TRBJ2-3; D may correspond to TRBD1 or TRBD2 (6 bases each). The sequencing used tumor tissue, collected from a patient who underwent chemoradiotherapy. The CDR3 DNA reads TGTGCCAGTAATTTAAGGGGGGCCTGGACAGATACGCAGTATTTT. The encoded protein is CASNLRGAWTDTQYF. The full variable domain, its missing parts supplied by reference TRBV19 and TRBJ2-3, is DGGITQSPKYLFRKEGQNVTLSCEQNLNHDAMYWYRQDPGQGLRLIYYSQIVNDFQKGDIAEGYSVSREKKESFPLTVTSAQKNPTAFYLCASNLRGAWTDTQYFGPGTRLTVL.